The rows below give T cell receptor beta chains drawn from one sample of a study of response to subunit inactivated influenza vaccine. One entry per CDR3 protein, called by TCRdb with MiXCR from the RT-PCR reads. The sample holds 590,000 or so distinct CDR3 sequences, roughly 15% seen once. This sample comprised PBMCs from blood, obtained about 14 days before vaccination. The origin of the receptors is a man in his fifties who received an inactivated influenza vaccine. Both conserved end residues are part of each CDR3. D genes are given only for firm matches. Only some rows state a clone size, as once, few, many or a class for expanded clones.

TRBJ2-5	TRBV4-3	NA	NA	CASSQQPGGAETQYF	TGCGCCAGCAGCCAACAACCGGGGGGCGCAGAGACCCAGTACTTC
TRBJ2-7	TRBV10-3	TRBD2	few	CAIRKGLASGEQYF	TGTGCCATCAGAAAGGGACTAGCGTCGGGCGAGCAGTACTTC
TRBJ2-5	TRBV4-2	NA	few	CASSQVEGGLQETQYF	TGTGCCAGCAGCCAAGTGGAGGGGGGGCTACAAGAGACCCAGTACTTC
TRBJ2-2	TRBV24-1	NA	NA	CATRHRDTNTGELFF	TGTGCCACCAGACACAGGGATACGAACACCGGGGAGCTGTTTTTT
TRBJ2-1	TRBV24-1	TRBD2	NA	CATSERLAGERYNEQFF	TGTGCCACCAGTGAAAGACTAGCGGGAGAACGCTACAATGAGCAGTTCTTC
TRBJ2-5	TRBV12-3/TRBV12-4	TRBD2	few	CASSPHSGNQETQYF	TGTGCCAGCAGTCCACATAGCGGGAACCAAGAGACCCAGTACTTC
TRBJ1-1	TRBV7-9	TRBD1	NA	CASSLGQGFSEAFF	TGTGCCAGCAGCTTAGGACAGGGCTTTTCTGAAGCTTTCTTT
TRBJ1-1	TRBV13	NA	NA	CASSSGRGRVTEAFF	TGTGCCAGCAGCTCCGGACGGGGGAGGGTCACTGAAGCTTTCTTT
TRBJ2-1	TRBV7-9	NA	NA	CASSLNGGHNEQFF	TGTGCCAGCAGCTTAAATGGAGGGCATAATGAGCAGTTCTTC
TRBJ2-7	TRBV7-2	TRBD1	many	CASSGQGRNEQYF	TGTGCCAGCAGCGGACAGGGGCGGAACGAGCAGTACTTC
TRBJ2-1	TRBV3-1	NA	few	CASSHEPDVYNEQFF	TGTGCCAGCAGCCATGAACCGGACGTATACAATGAGCAGTTCTTC
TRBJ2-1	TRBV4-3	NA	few	CASSQEGGGGNEQFF	TGCGCCAGCAGCCAAGAGGGTGGAGGGGGTAATGAGCAGTTCTTC
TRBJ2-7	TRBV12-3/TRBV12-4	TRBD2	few	CASSFSGGGQSYEQYF	TGTGCCAGCAGTTTTAGCGGCGGGGGGCAATCCTACGAGCAGTACTTC
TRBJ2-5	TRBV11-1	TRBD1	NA	CASSIDREETQYF	TGTGCCAGCAGCATCGACAGGGAAGAGACCCAGTACTTC
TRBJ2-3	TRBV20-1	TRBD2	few	CSARGIAGAPDTQYF	TGCAGTGCTAGGGGGATAGCGGGGGCACCAGATACGCAGTATTTT
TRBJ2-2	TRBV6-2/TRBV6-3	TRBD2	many	CASSLNPAGEKNTGELFF	TGTGCCAGCAGCCTTAATCCAGCGGGGGAGAAGAACACCGGGGAGCTGTTTTTT
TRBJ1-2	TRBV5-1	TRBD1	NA	CASSLGGTGDYGYTF	TGCGCCAGCAGCTTGGGGGGGACAGGGGACTATGGCTACACCTTC
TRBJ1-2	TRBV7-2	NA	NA	CASNNRVPSSNYGYTF	TGTGCCAGCAATAACAGGGTCCCGTCCTCTAACTATGGCTACACCTTC
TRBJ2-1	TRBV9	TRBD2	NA	CASSVQAGASSYNEQFF	TGTGCCAGCAGCGTCCAAGCGGGAGCAAGCTCCTACAATGAGCAGTTCTTC